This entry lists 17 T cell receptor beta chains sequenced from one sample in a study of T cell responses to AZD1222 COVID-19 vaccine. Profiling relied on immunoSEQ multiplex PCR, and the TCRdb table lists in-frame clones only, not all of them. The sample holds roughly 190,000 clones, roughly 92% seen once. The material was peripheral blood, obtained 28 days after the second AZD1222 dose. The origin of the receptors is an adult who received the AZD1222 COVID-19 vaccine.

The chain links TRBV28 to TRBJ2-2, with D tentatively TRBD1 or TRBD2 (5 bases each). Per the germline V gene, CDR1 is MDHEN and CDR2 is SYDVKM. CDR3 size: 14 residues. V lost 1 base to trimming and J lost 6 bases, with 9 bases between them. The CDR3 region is CASSLSGASGELFF. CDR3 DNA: TGTGCCAGCAGTTTATCCGGGGCGTCCGGGGAGCTGTTTTTT.

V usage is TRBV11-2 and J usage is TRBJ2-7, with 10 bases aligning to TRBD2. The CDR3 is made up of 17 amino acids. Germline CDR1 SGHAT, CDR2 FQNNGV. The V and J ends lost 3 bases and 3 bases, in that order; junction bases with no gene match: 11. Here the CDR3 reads CASSFGATSGFFYEQYF. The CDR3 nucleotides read TGTGCCAGCAGCTTTGGAGCGACTAGCGGGTTTTTCTACGAGCAGTACTTC.

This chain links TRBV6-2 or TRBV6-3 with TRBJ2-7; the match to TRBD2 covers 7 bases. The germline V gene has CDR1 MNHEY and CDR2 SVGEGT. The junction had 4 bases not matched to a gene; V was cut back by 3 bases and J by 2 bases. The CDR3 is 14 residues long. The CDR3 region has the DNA TGTGCCAGCAGTTATGGACTAGGGGCCTACGAGCAGTACTTC. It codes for CASSYGLGAYEQYF.

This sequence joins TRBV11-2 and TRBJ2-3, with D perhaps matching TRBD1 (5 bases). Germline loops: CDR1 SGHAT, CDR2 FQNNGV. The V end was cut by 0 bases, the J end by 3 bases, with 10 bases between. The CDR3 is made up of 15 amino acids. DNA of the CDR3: TGTGCCAGCAGCTTAGATGGGGCAGCTACAGATACGCAGTATTTT. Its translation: CASSLDGAATDTQYF.

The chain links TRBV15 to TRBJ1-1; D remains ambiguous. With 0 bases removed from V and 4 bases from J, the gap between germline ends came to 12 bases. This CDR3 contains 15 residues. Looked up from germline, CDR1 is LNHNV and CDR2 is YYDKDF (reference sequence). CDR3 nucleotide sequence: TGTGCCACCAGCAGAGATCAAATGGCTATCACTGAAGCTTTCTTT. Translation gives CATSRDQMAITEAFF.

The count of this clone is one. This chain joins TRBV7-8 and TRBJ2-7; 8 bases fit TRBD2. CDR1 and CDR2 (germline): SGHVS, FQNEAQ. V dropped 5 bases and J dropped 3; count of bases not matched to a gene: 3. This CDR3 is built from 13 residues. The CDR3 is CASSHGTSYEQYF. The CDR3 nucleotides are TGTGCCAGCAGCCACGGGACTAGCTACGAGCAGTACTTC.

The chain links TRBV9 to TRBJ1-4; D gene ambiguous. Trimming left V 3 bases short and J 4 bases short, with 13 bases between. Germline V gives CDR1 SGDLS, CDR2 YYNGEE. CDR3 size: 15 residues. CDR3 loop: CASSAREGYNEKLFF. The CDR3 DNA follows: TGTGCCAGCAGCGCCCGAGAAGGTTATAATGAAAAACTGTTTTTT. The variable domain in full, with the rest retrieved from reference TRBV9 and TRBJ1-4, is DSGVTQTPKHLITATGQRVTLRCSPRSGDLSVYWYQQSLDQGLQFLIQYYNGEERAKGNILERFSAQQFPDLHSELNLSSLELGDSALYFCASSAREGYNEKLFFGSGTQLSVL.

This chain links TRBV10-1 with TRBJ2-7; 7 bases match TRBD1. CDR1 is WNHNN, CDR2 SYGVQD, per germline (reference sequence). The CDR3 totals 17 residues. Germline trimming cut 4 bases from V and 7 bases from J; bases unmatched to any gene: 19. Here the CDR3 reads CASSGTARDSKVVEQYF. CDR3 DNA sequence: TGCGCCAGCAGTGGCACCGCCCGGGACAGTAAGGTTGTGGAGCAGTACTTC.

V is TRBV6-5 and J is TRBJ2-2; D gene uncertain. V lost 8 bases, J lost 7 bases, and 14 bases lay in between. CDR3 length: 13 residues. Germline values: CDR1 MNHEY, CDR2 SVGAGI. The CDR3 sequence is CASYFVAGGELFF. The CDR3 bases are TGTGCCAGCTATTTCGTAGCTGGCGGGGAGCTGTTTTTT.

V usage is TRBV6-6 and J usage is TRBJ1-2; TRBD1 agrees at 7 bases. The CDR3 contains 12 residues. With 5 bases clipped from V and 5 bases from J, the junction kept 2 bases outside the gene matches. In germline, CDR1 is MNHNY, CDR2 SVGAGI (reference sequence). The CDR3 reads CASSTGAYGYTF. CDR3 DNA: TGTGCCAGCAGTACAGGGGCGTATGGCTACACCTTC.

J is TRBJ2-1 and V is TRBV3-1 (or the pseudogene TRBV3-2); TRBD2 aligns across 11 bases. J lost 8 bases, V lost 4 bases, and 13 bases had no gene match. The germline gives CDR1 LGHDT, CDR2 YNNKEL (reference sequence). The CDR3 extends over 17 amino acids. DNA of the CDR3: TGTGCCAGCAGCCCACCTCGACTGGCTAGCGGGAGGTATGAGCAGTTCTTC. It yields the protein CASSPPRLASGRYEQFF.

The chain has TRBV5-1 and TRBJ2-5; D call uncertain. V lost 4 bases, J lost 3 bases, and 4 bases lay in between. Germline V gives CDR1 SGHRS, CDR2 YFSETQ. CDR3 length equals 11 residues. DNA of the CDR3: TGCGCCAGCAGCGCCGAAGAGACCCAGTACTTC. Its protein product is CASSAEETQYF.

CDR3 nucleotide sequence: TGTGCCAGCAGTTTGATAGGCTGGGACAGACCCTACGAGCAGTACTTC. Translated: CASSLIGWDRPYEQYF. The chain carries TRBV28 and TRBJ2-7; TRBD1 aligns across 7 bases. The CDR3 loop spans 16 amino acids. V lost 3 bases to trimming and J lost 2 bases; unmatched junction nucleotides: 10. The V gene's germline CDR1 is MDHEN and CDR2 SYDVKM.

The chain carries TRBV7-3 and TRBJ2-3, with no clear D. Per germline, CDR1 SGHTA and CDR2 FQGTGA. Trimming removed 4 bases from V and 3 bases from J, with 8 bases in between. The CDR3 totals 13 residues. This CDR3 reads CASSSLLTDTQYF. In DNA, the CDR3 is TGTGCCAGCAGCTCCCTCCTGACAGATACGCAGTATTTT.

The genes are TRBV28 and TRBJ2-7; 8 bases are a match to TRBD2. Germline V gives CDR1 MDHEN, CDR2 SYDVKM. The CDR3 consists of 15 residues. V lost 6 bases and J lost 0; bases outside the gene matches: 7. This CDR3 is CASSQAGGHSYEQYF. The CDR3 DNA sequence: TGTGCCAGCAGCCAGGCGGGGGGCCACTCCTACGAGCAGTACTTC.

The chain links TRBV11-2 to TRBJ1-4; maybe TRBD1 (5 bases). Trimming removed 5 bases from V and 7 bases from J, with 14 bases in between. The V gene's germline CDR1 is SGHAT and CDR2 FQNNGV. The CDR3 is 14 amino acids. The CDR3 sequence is CASSHGGLSEKLFF. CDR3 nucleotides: TGTGCCAGCAGCCACGGGGGTCTCAGTGAAAAACTGTTTTTT.

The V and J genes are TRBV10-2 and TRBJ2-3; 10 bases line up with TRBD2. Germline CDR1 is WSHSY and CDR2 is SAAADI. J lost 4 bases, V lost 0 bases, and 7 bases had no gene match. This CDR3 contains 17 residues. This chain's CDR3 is CASSESIVLAGADTQYF. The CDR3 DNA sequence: TGCGCCAGCAGTGAGTCGATTGTCCTAGCGGGAGCAGATACGCAGTATTTT.